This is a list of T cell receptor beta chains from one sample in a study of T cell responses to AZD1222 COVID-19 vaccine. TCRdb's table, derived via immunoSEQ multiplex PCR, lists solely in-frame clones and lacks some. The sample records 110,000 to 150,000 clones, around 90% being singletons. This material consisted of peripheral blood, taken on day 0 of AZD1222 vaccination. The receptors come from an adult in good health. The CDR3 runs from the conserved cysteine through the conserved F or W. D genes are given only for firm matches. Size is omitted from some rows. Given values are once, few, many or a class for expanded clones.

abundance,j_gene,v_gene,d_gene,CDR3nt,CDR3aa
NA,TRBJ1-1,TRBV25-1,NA,TGTGCCAGCAAAGGGGTCGGAAGGGAGACTGAAGCTTTCTTT,CASKGVGRETEAFF
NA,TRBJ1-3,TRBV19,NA,TGTGCCAGTGGGGGAGCCGCGACCGAGGGGAACACCATATATTTT,CASGGAATEGNTIYF
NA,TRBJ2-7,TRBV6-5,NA,TGTGCCAGCAGTACGGAGGCCGCCTACGAGCAGTACTTC,CASSTEAAYEQYF
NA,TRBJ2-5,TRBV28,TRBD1,TGTGCCAGCAGTCTCACAGGGGGATGGGTAGAGACCCAGTACTTC,CASSLTGGWVETQYF
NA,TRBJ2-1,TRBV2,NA,TGTGCCAGCAGTGAGAAGCGGCAAACCTACAATGAGCAGTTCTTC,CASSEKRQTYNEQFF
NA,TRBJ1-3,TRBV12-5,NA,TGTGCTAGTGAGAGGGGGTCTGGAAACACCATATATTTT,CASERGSGNTIYF
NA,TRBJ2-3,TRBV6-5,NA,TGTGCCAGCAGTCCCCGCCGGGCGAGCACAGATACGCAGTATTTT,CASSPRRASTDTQYF
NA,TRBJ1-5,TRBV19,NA,TGTGCCAGTAGTACCCGGCGGGGGGATGGGGGAGGCAATCAGCCCCAGCATTTT,CASSTRRGDGGGNQPQHF
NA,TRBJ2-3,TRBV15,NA,TGTGCCACCAGCAGATGGGGAAATACGCAGTATTTT,CATSRWGNTQYF
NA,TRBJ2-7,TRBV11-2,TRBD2,TGTGCCAGCAGCCGGGAGGGCTACGAGCAGTACTTC,CASSREGYEQYF
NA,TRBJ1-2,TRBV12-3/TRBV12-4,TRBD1,TGTGCCAGCAGTTCTCGGACAGGCTATGGCTACACCTTC,CASSSRTGYGYTF
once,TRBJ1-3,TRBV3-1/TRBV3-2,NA,TGTGCCAGCAAACTGGCCTCTGGAAACACCATATATTTT,CASKLASGNTIYF
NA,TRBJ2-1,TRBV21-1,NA,TGTGCCAGCAGCAAAGACAGGATAGGGATCGAGTCCTACAATGAGCAGTTCTTC,CASSKDRIGIESYNEQFF
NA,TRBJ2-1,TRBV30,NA,TGTGCCTGGAAACAGCGGGCGGAGCAGTTCTTC,CAWKQRAEQFF
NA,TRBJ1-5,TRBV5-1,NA,TGCGCCAGCAGCTTGCGGGGGGGCAATCAGCCCCAGCATTTT,CASSLRGGNQPQHF
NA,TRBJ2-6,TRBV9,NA,TGTGCCAGCAGCGTACCAGCGGGTTCTGGGGCCAACGTCCTGACTTTC,CASSVPAGSGANVLTF